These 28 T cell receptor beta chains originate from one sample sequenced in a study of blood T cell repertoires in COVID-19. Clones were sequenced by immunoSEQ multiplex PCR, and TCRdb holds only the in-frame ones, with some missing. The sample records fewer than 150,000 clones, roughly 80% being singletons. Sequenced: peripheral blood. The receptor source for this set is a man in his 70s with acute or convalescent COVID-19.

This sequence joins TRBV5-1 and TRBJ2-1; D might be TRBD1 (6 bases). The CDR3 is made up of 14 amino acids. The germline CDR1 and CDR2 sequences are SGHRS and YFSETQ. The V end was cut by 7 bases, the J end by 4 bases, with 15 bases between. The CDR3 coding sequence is TGCGCCAGCCGCGAGGGGGACCCGTACAATGAGCAGTTCTTC. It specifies CASREGDPYNEQFF.

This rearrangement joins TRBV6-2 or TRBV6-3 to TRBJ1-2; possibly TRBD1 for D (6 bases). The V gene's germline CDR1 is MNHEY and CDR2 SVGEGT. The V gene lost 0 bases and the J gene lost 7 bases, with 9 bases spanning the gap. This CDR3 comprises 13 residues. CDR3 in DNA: TGTGCCAGCAGTTACTCGAAACAGGGTGGCTACACCTTC. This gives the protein CASSYSKQGGYTF.

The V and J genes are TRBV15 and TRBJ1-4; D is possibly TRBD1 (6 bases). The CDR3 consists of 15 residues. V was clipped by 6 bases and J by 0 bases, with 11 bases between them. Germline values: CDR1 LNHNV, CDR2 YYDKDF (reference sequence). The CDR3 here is CATRRDTSTNEKLFF. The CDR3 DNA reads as TGTGCCACCAGGAGGGACACCTCAACTAATGAAAAACTGTTTTTT.

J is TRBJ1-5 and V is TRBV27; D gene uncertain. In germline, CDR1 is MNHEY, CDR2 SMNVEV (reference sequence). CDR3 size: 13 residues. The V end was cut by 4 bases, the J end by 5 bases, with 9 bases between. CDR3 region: CASSSRVYQPQHF. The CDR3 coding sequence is TGTGCCAGCAGTTCCCGCGTCTATCAGCCCCAGCATTTT.

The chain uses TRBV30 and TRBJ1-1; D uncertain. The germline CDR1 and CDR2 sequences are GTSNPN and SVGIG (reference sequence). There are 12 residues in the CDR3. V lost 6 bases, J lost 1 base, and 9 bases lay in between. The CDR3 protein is CACLTRNTEAFF. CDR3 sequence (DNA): TGTGCCTGTCTTACAAGGAACACTGAAGCTTTCTTT.

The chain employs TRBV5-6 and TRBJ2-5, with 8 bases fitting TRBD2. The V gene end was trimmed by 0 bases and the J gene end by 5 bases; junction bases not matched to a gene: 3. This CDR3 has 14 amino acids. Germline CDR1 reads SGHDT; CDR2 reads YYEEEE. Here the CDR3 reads CASSLEVAGETQYF. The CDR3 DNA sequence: TGTGCCAGCAGCTTGGAAGTAGCGGGGGAGACCCAGTACTTC.

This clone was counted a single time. CDR3 in amino acids: CASSYQPQNYGYTF. The CDR3 region has the DNA TGTGCCAGCAGTTACCAACCCCAGAACTATGGCTACACCTTC. The rearrangement uses TRBV6-5 and TRBJ1-2, with D unclear. This CDR3 contains 14 residues. V gave up 2 bases and J gave up 2 bases, with 9 bases separating them. Germline V CDR1 and CDR2: MNHEY, SVGAGI.

The CDR3 loop reads CASSQSGQPQETQYF. In nucleotides, the CDR3 is TGCGCCAGCAGCCAATCGGGACAGCCGCAAGAGACCCAGTACTTC. The rearrangement uses TRBV4-1 and TRBJ2-5; 7 positions agree with TRBD1. V was clipped by 2 bases and J by 2 bases; unmatched bases: 5. CDR1 is MGHRA, CDR2 YSYEKL, per germline. The CDR3 contains 15 residues.

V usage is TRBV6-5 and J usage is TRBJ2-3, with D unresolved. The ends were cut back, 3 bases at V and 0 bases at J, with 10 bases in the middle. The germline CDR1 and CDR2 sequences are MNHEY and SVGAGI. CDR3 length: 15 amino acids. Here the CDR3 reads CASSYQASSTDTQYF. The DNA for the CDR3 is TGTGCCAGCAGTTATCAGGCGAGTAGCACAGATACGCAGTATTTT.

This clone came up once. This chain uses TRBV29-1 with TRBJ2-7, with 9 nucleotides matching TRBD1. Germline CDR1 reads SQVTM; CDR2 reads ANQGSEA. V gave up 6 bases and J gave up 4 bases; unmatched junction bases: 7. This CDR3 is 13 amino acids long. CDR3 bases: TGCAGCGTCCTCGGGACAGGGAAGTACGAGCAGTACTTC. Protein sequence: CSVLGTGKYEQYF.

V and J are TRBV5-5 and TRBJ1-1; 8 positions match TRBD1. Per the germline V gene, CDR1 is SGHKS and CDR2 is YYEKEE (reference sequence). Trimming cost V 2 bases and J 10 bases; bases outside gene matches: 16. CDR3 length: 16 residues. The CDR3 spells CASSLTIEGQGGGAFF. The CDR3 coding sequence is TGTGCCAGCAGCTTAACCATCGAAGGACAGGGTGGAGGAGCTTTCTTT.

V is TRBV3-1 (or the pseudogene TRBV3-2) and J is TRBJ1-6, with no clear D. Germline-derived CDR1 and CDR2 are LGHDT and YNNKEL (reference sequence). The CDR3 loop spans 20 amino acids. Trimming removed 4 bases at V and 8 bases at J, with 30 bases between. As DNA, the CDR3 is TGTGCCAGCAGCCCATCATGTTGGATCCCCAATTTGCAGGAGGATTCACCCCTCCACTTT. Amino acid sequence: CASSPSCWIPNLQEDSPLHF.

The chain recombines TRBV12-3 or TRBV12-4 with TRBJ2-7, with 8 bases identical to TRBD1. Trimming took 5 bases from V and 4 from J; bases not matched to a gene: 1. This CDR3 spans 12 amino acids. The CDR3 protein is CASSRQGYEQYF. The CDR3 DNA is TGTGCCAGCAGTCGACAGGGGTACGAGCAGTACTTC.

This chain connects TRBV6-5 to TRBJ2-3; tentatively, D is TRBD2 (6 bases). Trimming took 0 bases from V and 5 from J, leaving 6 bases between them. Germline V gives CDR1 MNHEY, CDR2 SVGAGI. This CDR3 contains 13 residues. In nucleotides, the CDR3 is TGTGCCAGCAGTTACTCGGAGGGAGATACGCAGTATTTT. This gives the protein CASSYSEGDTQYF.

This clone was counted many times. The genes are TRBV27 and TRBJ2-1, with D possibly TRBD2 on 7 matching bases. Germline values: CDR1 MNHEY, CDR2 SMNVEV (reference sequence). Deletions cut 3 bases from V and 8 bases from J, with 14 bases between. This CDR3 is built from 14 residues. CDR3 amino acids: CASSFLAEGDEQFF. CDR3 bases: TGTGCCAGCAGTTTTCTAGCGGAGGGGGATGAGCAGTTCTTC.

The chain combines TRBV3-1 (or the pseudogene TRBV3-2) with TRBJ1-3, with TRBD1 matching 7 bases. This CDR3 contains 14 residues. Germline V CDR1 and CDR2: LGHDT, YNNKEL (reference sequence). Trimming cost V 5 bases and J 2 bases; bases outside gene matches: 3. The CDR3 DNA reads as TGTGCCAGCAGCACCGGACAGGCTGGAAACACCATATATTTT. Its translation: CASSTGQAGNTIYF.

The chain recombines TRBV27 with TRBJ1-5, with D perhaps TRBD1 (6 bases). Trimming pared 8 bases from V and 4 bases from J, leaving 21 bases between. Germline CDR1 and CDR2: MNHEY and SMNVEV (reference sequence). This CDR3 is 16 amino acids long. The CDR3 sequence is CASSWGQGLPNQPQHF. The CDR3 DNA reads TGTGCCAGCTCCTGGGGGCAGGGTCTTCCAAATCAGCCCCAGCATTTT.

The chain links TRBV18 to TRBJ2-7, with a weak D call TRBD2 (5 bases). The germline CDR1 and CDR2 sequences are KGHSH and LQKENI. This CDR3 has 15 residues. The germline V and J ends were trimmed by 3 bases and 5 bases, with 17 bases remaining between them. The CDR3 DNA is TGTGCCAGCTCACCTGCAAGTGCGGCGGGCGACGAGCAGTACTTC. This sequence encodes CASSPASAAGDEQYF.

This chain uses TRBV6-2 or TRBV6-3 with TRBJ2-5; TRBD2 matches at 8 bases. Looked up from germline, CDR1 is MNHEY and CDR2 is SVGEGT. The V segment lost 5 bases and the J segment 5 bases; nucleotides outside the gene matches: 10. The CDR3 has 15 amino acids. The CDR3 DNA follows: TGTGCCAGCAGTCCCCGGGGGGGCGAGATGGAGACCCAGTACTTC. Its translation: CASSPRGGEMETQYF.

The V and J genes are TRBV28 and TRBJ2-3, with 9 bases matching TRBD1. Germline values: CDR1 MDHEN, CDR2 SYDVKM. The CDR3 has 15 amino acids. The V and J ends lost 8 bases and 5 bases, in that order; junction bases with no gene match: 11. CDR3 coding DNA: TGTGCCAGCGGGATACAGGGGGCGCTGATAGATACGCAGTATTTT. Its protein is CASGIQGALIDTQYF.

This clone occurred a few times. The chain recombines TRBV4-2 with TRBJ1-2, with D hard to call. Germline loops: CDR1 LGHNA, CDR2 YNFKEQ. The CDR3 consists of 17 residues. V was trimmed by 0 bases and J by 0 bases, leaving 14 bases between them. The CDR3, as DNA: TGTGCCAGCAGCCAAGACGCTGAGGTCACCGCTAACTATGGCTACACCTTC. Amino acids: CASSQDAEVTANYGYTF.

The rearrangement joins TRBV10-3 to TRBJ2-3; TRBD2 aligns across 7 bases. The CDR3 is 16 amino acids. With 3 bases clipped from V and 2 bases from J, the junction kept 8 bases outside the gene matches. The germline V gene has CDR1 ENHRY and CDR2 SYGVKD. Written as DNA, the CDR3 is TGTGCCATCAGTGAAGCCGGGAGCGGGAACACAGATACGCAGTATTTT. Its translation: CAISEAGSGNTDTQYF.

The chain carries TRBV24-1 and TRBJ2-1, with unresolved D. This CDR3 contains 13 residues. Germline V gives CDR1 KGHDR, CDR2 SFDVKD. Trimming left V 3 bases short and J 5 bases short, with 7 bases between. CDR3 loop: CATSDAGDNEQFF. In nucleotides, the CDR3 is TGTGCCACCAGTGATGCCGGTGACAATGAGCAGTTCTTC.

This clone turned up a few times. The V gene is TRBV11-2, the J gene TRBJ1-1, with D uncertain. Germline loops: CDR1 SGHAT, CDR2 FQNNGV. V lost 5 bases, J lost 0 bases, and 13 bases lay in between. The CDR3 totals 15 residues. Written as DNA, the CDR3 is TGTGCCAGCAGCCGAGGCGGGCGGCTGAACACTGAAGCTTTCTTT. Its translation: CASSRGGRLNTEAFF.

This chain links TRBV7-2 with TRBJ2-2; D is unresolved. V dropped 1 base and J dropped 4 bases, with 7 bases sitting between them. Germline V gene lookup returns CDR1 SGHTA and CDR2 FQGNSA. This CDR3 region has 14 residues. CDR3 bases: TGTGCCAGCAGCTTAGAGTGGAGCACCGGGGAGCTGTTTTTT. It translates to CASSLEWSTGELFF.

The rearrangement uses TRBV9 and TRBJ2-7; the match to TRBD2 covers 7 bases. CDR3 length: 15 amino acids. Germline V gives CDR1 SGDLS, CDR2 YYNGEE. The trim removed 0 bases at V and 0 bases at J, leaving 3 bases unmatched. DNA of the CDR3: TGTGCCAGCAGCGTAGAGGCTAGCGGCTCCTACGAGCAGTACTTC. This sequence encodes CASSVEASGSYEQYF.

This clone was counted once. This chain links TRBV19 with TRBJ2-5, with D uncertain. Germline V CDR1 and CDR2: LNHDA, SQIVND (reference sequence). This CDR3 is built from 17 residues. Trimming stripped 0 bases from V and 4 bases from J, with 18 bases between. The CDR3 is CASSIDLSGYLPETQYF. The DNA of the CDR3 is TGTGCCAGTAGTATAGATCTATCCGGGTACCTTCCAGAGACCCAGTACTTC. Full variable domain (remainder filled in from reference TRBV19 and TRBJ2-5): DGGITQSPKYLFRKEGQNVTLSCEQNLNHDAMYWYRQDPGQGLRLIYYSQIVNDFQKGDIAEGYSVSREKKESFPLTVTSAQKNPTAFYLCASSIDLSGYLPETQYFGPGTRLLVL.

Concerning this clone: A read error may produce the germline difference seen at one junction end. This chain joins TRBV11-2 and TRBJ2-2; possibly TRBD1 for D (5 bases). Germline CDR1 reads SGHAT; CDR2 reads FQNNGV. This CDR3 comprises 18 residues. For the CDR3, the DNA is TGTGCCAGCAGCCAAAAGCCGACAGAGCATTCGAATACCGGGGAGCTGTTTTTT. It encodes CASSQKPTEHSNTGELFF.